This T cell receptor (beta chain) was observed in a study of blood T cells in healthy people across ages (dated by TCRdb to between 2014 and 2016). Some background on the complete study: In model experiments, template switching captured roughly one uniquely barcoded TCR beta cDNA molecule for every two T cells. The study analyzed two additional independent replicas of 1 million unique cDNA reads from the same blood draw for two donors, one aged 18 to 30 and one aged 80 or older. Donors were grouped into four age groups: young (average approximately 15 years), middle-aged (39), aged (approximately 67) and long-lived (around 80). To track age-related changes in TCR beta repertoire diversity, the study relied on deep sequencing normalized with unique cDNA molecular identifiers. To avoid experimental bias, donors of different ages were randomly spread across the sequencing lanes. The research as a whole found: Observed TCR beta diversity per million T cells fell roughly linearly with age, and a significant reduction was already apparent by age around 36. There was a strong correlation between observed TCR beta diversity and the percentage of naive T cells measured by flow cytometry. Because the CMV infection status of the donors was unknown, age-related changes in expanded clonotypes may potentially have been confounded. Bulk unsorted PBMC profiling prevented conclusive comparison of naive and antigen-experienced compartments. Compared with the aged group, the long-lived group had more naive CD4+ T cells, fewer expanded clones and increased TCR diversity, suggesting age selection. Total diversity estimates from one million sequenced T cells were considered lower bounds and underestimates.

The donors were roughly 40 Caucasian individuals from Russia, aged roughly 6 to 100 years, who were systemically healthy. Each donor gave approximately 10 milliliters of peripheral blood, collected into EDTA-treated Vacutainer tubes. Ficoll-Paque density-gradient centrifugation was used to isolate PBMCs, with at least 7 million per sample. Trizol reagent was used to extract total RNA from PBMCs, with at least 6 micrograms per sample. Naive CD45RAhigh/CD27high T cell percentages were measured by flow cytometry on a PBMC aliquot from every donor. CDR1 and CDR2 are drawn from the germline V gene: LGHNA, YNFKEQ. V and J are truncated by 2 bases and 2 bases respectively, leaving an intervening sequence of 10 bases. The CDR3 goes from the cysteine to the phenylalanine over 15 residues. The DNA shown is the 45-base CDR3, in frame from base 1. The library was built by means of 5' RACE. The instrument was an Illumina HiSeq 2500. A second PCR of 7 to 11 cycles was performed with a sample-barcoded 5' primer and a J-beta primer mix. A template-switch 5' adaptor carrying 12 random nucleotides introduced a unique molecular identifier onto each TCR beta cDNA molecule. Each sample yielded at least 2.5 million CDR3-containing paired-end reads. First-strand cDNA synthesis was performed from all RNA using the Mint cDNA synthesis kit, with priming by a TRBC-specific oligonucleotide. Following uracil-DNA glycosylase treatment, all cDNA underwent a first 18-cycle PCR with the universal primers M1SS and BC2_uni_R. Regarding the original processing steps: Each sample was normalized by randomly selecting 1 million high-quality reads, each carrying a distinct molecular identifier. Instead of being binned into consensus sequences, reads with shared molecular identifiers were discarded. MiTCR, run with a Q25 quality threshold and the strictest error-elimination algorithm, handled CDR3 identification, clonotype clustering and error correction. A nonparametric unseen species model with Euler transformation was used to estimate lower-bound total TCR beta diversity. TCRdb itself trimmed the public reads at Q25 with fastp, ran MiXCR and retained productive beta chains. Entries are consolidated by CDR3 protein sequence, retaining the most common genes and DNA. TCRdb's processing, not the study's, gives the V and J calls here. The sample profile shows 500,000 to 700,000 distinct CDR3 sequences; approximately 30% of them were found once. Of the sample, approximately 14% is held by the ten largest clones.

There are many counts of this clonotype. The antigen it binds to is not known. No per-base quality is available; no much larger clone lies one base away. This sequence originates from a woman at least 80 years old in good health. The chain is encoded by TRBV4-2 joined to TRBJ1-5; the D gene is perhaps TRBD1, on 6 matching bases. The sequenced material came from blood. The base sequence is TGTGCCAGCAGCCAACGACAGGAGGGCAATCAGCCCCAGCATTTT. Its amino acids are CASSQRQEGNQPQHF.